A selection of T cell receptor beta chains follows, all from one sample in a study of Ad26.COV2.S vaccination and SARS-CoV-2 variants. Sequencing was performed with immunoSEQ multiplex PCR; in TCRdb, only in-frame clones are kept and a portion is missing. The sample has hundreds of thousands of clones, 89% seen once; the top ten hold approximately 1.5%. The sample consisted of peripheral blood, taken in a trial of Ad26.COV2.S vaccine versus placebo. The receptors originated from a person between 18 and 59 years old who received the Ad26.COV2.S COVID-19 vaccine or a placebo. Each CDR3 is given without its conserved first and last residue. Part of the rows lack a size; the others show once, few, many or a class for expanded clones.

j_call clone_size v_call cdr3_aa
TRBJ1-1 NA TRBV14 ASSQDTNTEAF
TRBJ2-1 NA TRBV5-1 ASTQGHRGNEQF
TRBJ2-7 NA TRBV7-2 ASSVGQSGTGYEQY
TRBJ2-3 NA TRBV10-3 AISGSGDTQY
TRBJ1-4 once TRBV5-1 ASSLGGQEEKLF
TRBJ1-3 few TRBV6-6 ASSNRGSDTIY
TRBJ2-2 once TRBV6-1 ASSENRGRGGELF
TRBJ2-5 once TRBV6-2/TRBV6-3 ASSYHKFPETQY
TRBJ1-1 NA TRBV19 ASSPEGRKNTEAF
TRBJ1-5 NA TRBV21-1 ASSKVDGGDNQPQH
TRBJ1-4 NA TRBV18 ASSLAVTKNEKLF
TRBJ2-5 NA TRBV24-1 ATSDPGTGGLETQY
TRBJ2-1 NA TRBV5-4 ASSFDGQQTYNEQF
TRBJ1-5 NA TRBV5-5 ASSPNRGGQPQH
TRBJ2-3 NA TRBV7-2 ASSPQVRSGQDTQY
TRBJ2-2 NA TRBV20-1 SASWGAGSAGELF
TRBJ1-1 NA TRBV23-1 ASSQLENTEAF
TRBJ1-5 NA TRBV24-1 ATSGRGNNQPQH
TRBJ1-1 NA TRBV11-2 ASSLVGIGQGEAF
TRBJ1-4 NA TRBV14 ASSRPNDRYNEKLF
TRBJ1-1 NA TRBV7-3 ASSPKTGWDTEAF
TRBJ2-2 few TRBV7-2 ASSQGQFTGELF
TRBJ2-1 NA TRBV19 ASSSGLAGIRSYNEQF
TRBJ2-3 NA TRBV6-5 ASSYSGQGTDTQY
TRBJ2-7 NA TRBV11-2 ASSNQTSGYEQY
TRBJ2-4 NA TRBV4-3 ASSQDGKQSIQY
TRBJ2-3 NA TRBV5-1 ASSSTPGQGVSDTQY
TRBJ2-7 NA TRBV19 ASSTRQGPYEQY
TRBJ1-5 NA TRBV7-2 ASRQGEGPQPQH
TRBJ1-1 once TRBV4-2 ASSQDGTLNTEAF
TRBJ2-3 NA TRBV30 ASTQARPDTQY
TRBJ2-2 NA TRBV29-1 SVRRGAGELF
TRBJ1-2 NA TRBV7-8 ASSLARTGQEGYT
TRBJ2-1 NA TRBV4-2 ASRSSGSNEQF
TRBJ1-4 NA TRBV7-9 ASSPTTNEKLF
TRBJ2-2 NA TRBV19 ASRLNVIAGELF
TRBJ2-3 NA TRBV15 ATSPTGTGYTDTQY
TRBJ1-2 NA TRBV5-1 ASSRGWETGGYT
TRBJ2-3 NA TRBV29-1 SKTSGSTDTQY
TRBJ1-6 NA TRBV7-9 ASSPLISPLH
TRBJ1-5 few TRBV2 ASRDRGTQPQH
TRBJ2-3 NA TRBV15 ATSRDQVAGGPPTDTQY
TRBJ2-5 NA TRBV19 ASSEGSRGETQY